This passage covers 3 T cell receptor beta chains from one sample sequenced in a study of T cell repertoires in cytomegalovirus infection. TCRdb independently ran MiXCR on the reads; one entry per CDR3 protein. The sample gives about 890,000 distinct CDR3 sequences, about a third of which show up once; roughly 13% is in the top ten. These TCRs' antigens remain unknown. The sample here was cultured CD8+ T cells from PBMCs, taken from culture after CMV antigen stimulation. Source of these receptors: a human donor in good health (CMV status not recorded). Some clones in this sample may be carry-over from other donors' samples.

This clonotype was seen a few times. The chain carries TRBV6-6 and TRBJ1-1; 8 bases are shared with TRBD1. This CDR3 contains 17 residues. V trimming: 4 bases; J trimming: 1 base; junction bases outside the gene matches: 11. Germline CDR1 reads MNHNY; CDR2 reads SVGAGI (reference sequence). The CDR3 sequence is CASSSNLGTGQNTEAFF. For the CDR3, the DNA is TGTGCCAGCAGTTCCAACCTCGGGACAGGACAGAACACTGAAGCTTTCTTT.

Notes on this clonotype: It differs at one base from a far larger clone, so likely a read error. This chain uses TRBV7-2 with TRBJ2-1, with D maybe TRBD1 (5 bases). The CDR3 covers 13 residues. CDR1 is SGHTA and CDR2 is FQGNSA in the germline V gene. CDR3 in amino acids: CANSLGAYNEQFF. In nucleotides, the CDR3 is TGTGCCAACAGCTTAGGGGCCTACAATGAGCAGTTCTTC.

This sequence joins TRBV19 and TRBJ2-7; 7 bases are shared with TRBD2. The CDR3 runs to 14 residues. V was clipped by 5 bases and J by 1 base; unmatched bases: 5. Germline V gives CDR1 LNHDA, CDR2 SQIVND (reference sequence). The CDR3 here is CASSVSGGSYEQYV. CDR3 nucleotides: TGTGCCAGTAGTGTCTCGGGGGGATCCTACGAGCAGTACGTC.